A selection of T cell receptor beta chains follows, all from one sample in a study of Graves' ophthalmopathy and Graves' hyperthyroidism. TCRdb reprocessed the multiplex PCR reads via MiXCR and lists one record per CDR3 protein. The data contain hundreds of thousands of distinct CDR3 sequences, more than 40% of them singletons. The sequenced sample consisted of peripheral blood. The receptors originated from an adult man with Graves' ophthalmopathy. Each CDR3 is given with its conserved first and last residue. Part of the rows lack a size; the others show once, few, many or a class for expanded clones.

V	length	size	CDR3
TRBV15	14	many	CATATGGDTYEQYF
TRBV4-1	16	.	CASSQEGGGGLYEQYF
TRBV12-3/TRBV12-4	13	many	CASRRGLAYGYTF
TRBV20-1	16	many	CSARDLGTGSNYGYTF
TRBV7-9	12	many	CASSLVVYGYTF
TRBV20-1	14	.	CSARVAGTGNTIYF
TRBV2	16	once	CASSYSRGSGGYEQYF
TRBV6-1	13	many	CASKRAVNTEAFF
TRBV29-1	14	many	CSVEEIRDRGGYTF
TRBV7-9	14	.	CASRRGGAQETQYF
TRBV19	14	many	CASSEGQTDQPQHF
TRBV14	13	once	CASRPDRGSPLHF
TRBV7-9	14	many	CASSRRTGPEKLFF
TRBV6-5	16	few	CASSYVSTARGSPLHF
TRBV12-3/TRBV12-4	18	many	CASSPRRDAYPYNSPLHF
TRBV6-5	13	.	CASSSTLNEKLLF
TRBV11-1	15	many	CASSFNHRDFYEQYF
TRBV19	14	many	CASNPGSNPYEQYF
TRBV10-3	14	.	CAISESGTPAYEHF
TRBV5-1	14	many	CASTRTGDNTEAFF
TRBV7-2	12	many	CASSTNRDGYTF
TRBV14	13	many	CASSQAYRNGYTF
TRBV6-1	14	.	CASSEGQGGQPQHF
TRBV29-1	14	.	CSVWQGSASYEQYF
TRBV19	14	.	CASTGQGGYSPLHF
TRBV6-6	15	.	CASSYLGDSNQPQHF
TRBV19	13	few	CASGIPPAETQYF
TRBV29-1	14	.	CSVDPGQREETQYF
TRBV25-1	13	.	CASSESPGNTIYF
TRBV29-1	11	.	CSGTLNQPQHF
TRBV5-1	16	.	CASSMGGRPSTDTQYF
TRBV7-2	12	many	CASSIRDSEQYF
TRBV5-1	12	many	CASSKTGYGYTF
TRBV20-1	15	many	CSASQAGFRGPPLHF
TRBV2	14	.	CASRKEWGNYGYTF
TRBV7-9	14	few	CASSPPDGRYGYTF
TRBV7-2	17	.	CASSLAWANLNTGELFF
TRBV25-1	17	once	CASSLGTGFPMNTEAFF
TRBV10-3	16	many	CAISDSDSHSNQPQHF
TRBV29-1	15	.	CSTEDKRGRGEKLFF
TRBV5-1	15	many	CASSLGQVMNTEAFF
TRBV2	15	.	CASSVAAMGNYGYTF
TRBV2	14	many	CASMGTSGRLEQYF
TRBV13	14	many	CASSPPDRVYEQYF
TRBV5-5	16	few	CASSLNGDRRNTEAFF
TRBV7-8	17	many	CASSSTRDRHSGNTIYF
TRBV12-3/TRBV12-4	16	.	CASSPGGGASTDTQYF
TRBV20-1	12	.	CSASTGDSEAFF
TRBV11-3	14	few	CASSYSPLSYEQYF
TRBV9	15	few	CASSLPGANSYEQYF
TRBV12-3/TRBV12-4	14	.	CASSFWTVRNTIYF
TRBV5-1	15	many	CASSEGTGPSVEQYF
TRBV15	14	.	CATSRQLRGSTQYF
TRBV13	15	.	CASLVGGTTNEKLFF
TRBV7-9	15	many	CASSSEDSVQETQYF
TRBV19	12	few	CASTQYTGELFF
TRBV19	13	many	CASSWSGDAEAFF
TRBV7-6	15	.	CASSQDSSGANALTF
TRBV10-3	16	.	CATSESYGLGSGELFF
TRBV10-3	15	many	CAISDRDRGWAEAFF